This T cell receptor beta chain was recorded in a study of beta chain features in type 1 diabetes. Study overall: Comparable age, gender and cell yields were observed in patients relative to healthy donors.

Study observations and caveats: Significant though moderate, a shortening of TCRB CDR3s appeared in all four CD4+ subsets of Type 1 diabetes patients.

Isolation of CD4+ naive, central memory, regulatory and stem cell-like memory cells was achieved by sorting via CD45RO/CCR7/CD25/CD127/CD95/CD27. This clone was seen a handful of times. Its antigen is undetermined. Other DNA sequences in the sample encode the same CDR3. Per the germline V gene, CDR1 is DFQATT and CDR2 is SNEGSKA (reference sequence). This CDR3 comprises 11 residues. After removal of 7 bases from V and 5 bases from J, the junction contained 1 base not matched to a gene. Reverse transcription of all isolated RNA meant that expressed TCRB transcripts were sequenced. Repertoires were generated with immunoSEQ multiplex PCR, while TCRdb's copy carries only in-frame clones and drops some. The sample holds around 430,000 clones, approximately 28% seen once.

Sequencing used naive CD4+ T cells from blood. The sequence was obtained from a man between 18 and 35 years old in good health. The chain has TRBV20-1 and TRBJ2-5; 10 bases line up with TRBD1. CDR3 sequence: CSGTGGETQYF. In DNA, the CDR3 is TGCAGTGGGACAGGGGGGGAGACCCAGTACTTC.